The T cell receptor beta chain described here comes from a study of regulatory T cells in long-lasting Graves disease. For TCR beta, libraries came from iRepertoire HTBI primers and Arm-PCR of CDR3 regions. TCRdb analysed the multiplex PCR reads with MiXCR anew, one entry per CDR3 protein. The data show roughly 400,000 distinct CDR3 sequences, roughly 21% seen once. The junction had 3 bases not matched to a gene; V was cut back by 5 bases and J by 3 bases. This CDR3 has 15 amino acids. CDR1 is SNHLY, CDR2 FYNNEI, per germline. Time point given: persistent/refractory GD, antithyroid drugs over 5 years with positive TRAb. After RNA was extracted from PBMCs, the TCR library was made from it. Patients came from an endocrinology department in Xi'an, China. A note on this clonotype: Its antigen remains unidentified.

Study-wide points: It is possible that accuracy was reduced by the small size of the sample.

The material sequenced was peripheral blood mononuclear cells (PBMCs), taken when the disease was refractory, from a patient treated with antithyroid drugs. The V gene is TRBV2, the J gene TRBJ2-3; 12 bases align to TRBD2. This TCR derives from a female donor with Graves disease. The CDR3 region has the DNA TGTGCCAGCAGTCGTGGACTAGCGGGAACAGATACGCAGTATTTT. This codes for CASSRGLAGTDTQYF.